The T cell receptor (beta chain) described here comes from a study of blood T cells in healthy people across ages (dated by TCRdb to the mid-2010s). About the investigation overall: Template switching captured roughly one uniquely barcoded TCR beta cDNA molecule per two T cells in model experiments. Using deep sequencing normalized with unique cDNA molecular identifiers, the study measured how TCR beta repertoire diversity changes with age. Donors were grouped into four age groups: young (average about 15 years), middle-aged (39), aged (62) and long-lived (around 80). To avoid experimental bias, donors of different ages were spread randomly across the sequencing lanes. The study analyzed two additional independent replicas of 1 million unique cDNA reads from the same blood draw for two donors, one aged 18 to 30 and one aged 80 or older.

The roughly 38 donors, aged roughly 6 to 100 years, were systemically healthy Caucasian individuals from Russia. Around 9.9 milliliters of peripheral blood were collected from each donor into EDTA-treated Vacutainer tubes. Ficoll-Paque density-gradient centrifugation was used to isolate PBMCs, with at least 7 million obtained per sample. Trizol reagent was used to extract total RNA from PBMCs, with at least 5 micrograms per sample. Naive CD45RAhigh/CD27high T cell percentages were measured by flow cytometry on a PBMC aliquot from every donor. Broad study findings and their caveats: Since profiling was done on bulk unsorted PBMCs, naive and antigen-experienced compartments could not be conclusively compared. A strong correlation was found between observed TCR beta diversity and the percentage of naive T cells measured by flow cytometry. The long-lived group showed more naive CD4+ T cells, fewer expanded clones and increased TCR diversity than the aged group, suggesting age selection. Estimates of total diversity from one million sequenced T cells were regarded as lower bounds and underestimates. Because the CMV infection status of the donors was unknown, age-related changes in expanded clonotypes may potentially have been confounded. Observed TCR beta diversity per million T cells fell roughly linearly with age, and a significant reduction was already apparent by age about 36.

Between the V and J ends, shortened by 4 bases and 11 bases respectively, the junction contains 20 bases. The germline V gene (reference sequence) yields LNHDA for CDR1 and SQIVND for CDR2. The CDR3, cysteine through phenylalanine, is 14 amino acids long. Only the CDR3 portion is preserved as DNA: 42 bases, with reading frame beginning at the first base. A word on this clonotype: The antigen it recognizes is unknown. A much bigger clone sits one base away, suggesting this may be a read error.

Library method: 5' RACE. The instrument was an Illumina HiSeq 2500. A second PCR of roughly 7 to 11 cycles was run with a J-beta primer mix and a sample-barcoded 5' primer. A unique molecular identifier was introduced onto each TCR beta cDNA molecule by a template-switch 5' adaptor carrying 12 random nucleotides. Each sample yielded at least 3 million CDR3-containing paired-end reads. First-strand cDNA synthesis was performed from all RNA using the Mint cDNA synthesis kit, with priming by a TRBC-specific oligonucleotide. Following uracil-DNA glycosylase treatment, all cDNA underwent a first 18-cycle PCR with the universal primers M1SS and BC2_uni_R. As for the authors' bioinformatics: Each sample was normalized by randomly selecting 1 million high-quality reads, each carrying a distinct molecular identifier. Instead of being binned into consensus sequences, reads with shared molecular identifiers were discarded. MiTCR, with a Q25 quality threshold and the strictest error-elimination algorithm, was used for CDR3 identification, clonotype clustering and error correction. A nonparametric unseen species model with Euler transformation was used to estimate lower-bound total TCR beta diversity. Using fastp at Q25 and MiXCR, TCRdb reprocessed the public reads and kept productive beta chains. Rows with one shared CDR3 protein collapse into an entry with the most common genes and DNA. The V and J calls were determined by TCRdb, not by the authors. The sample records fewer than 750,000 distinct CDR3 sequences, 52% of which are singletons. Roughly 14% of the sample is in the top ten clones.

Sequencing used blood. This TCR was sampled from a woman of 80 years or more in good health. The receptor chain draws on TRBV19 and TRBJ2-5; the D segment may tentatively be TRBD1 or TRBD2, each giving 6 matched bases. Here the CDR3 is given as CASSTGAGGTEQYF. At the DNA level, the sequence is TGTGCCAGTAGTACGGGGGCCGGCGGGACTGAGCAGTACTTC.